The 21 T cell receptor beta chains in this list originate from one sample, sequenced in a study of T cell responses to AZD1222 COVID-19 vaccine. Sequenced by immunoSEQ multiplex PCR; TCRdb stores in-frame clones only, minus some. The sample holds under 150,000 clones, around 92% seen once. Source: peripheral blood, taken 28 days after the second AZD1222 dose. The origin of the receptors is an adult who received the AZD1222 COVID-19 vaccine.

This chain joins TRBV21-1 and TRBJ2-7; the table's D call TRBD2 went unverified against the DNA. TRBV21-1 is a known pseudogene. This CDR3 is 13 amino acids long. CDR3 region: CASSLGELYEQYF. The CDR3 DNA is TGTGCCAGCAGCCTGGGAGAGCTTTACGAGCAGTACTTC.

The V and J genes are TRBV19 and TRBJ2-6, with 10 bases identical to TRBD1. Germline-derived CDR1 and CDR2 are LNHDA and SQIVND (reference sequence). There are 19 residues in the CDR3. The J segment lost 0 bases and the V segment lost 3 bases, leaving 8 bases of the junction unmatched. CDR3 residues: CASSMVGQGVLSGANVLTF. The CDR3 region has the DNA TGTGCCAGTAGTATGGTCGGACAGGGGGTTCTCTCTGGGGCCAACGTCCTGACTTTC.

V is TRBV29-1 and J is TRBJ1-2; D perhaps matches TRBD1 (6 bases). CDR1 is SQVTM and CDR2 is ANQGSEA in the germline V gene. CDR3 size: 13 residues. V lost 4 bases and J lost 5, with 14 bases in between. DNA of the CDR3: TGCAGCGTTGGGACAGCAAAGCTTTATGGCTACACCTTC. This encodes CSVGTAKLYGYTF. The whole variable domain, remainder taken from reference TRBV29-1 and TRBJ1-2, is SAVISQKPSRDICQRGTSLTIQCQVDSQVTMMFWYRQQPGQSLTLIATANQGSEATYESGFVIDKFPISRPNLTFSTLTVSNMSPEDSSIYLCSVGTAKLYGYTFGSGTRLTVV.

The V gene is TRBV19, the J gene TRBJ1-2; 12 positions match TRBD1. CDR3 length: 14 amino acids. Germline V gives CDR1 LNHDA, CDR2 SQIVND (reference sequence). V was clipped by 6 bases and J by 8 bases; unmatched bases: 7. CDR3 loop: CASRRDRGLRGYTF. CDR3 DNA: TGTGCCAGTAGACGGGACAGGGGGCTACGGGGCTACACCTTC.

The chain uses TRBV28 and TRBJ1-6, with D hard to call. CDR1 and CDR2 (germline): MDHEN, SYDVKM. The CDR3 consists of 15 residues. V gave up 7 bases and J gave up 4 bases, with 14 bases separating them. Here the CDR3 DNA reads TGTGCCAGCAATGATAGGTGGGAATATAATTCACCCCTCCACTTT. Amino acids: CASNDRWEYNSPLHF. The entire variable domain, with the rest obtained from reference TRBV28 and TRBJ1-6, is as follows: DVKVTQSSRYLVKRTGEKVFLECVQDMDHENMFWYRQDPGLGLRLIYFSYDVKMKEKGDIPEGYSVSREKKERFSLILESASTNQTSMYLCASNDRWEYNSPLHFGNGTRLTVT.

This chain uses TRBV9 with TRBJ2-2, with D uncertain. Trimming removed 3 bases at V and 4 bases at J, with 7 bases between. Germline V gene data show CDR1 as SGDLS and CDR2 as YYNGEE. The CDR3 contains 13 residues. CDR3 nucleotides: TGTGCCAGCAGCGAACGGACCACCGGGGAGCTGTTTTTT. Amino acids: CASSERTTGELFF.

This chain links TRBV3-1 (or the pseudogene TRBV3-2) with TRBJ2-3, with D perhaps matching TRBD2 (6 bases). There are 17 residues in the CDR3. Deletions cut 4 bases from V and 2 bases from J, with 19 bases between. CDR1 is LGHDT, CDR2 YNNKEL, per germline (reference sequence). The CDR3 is CASSPSFSGGITDTQYF. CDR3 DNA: TGTGCCAGCAGCCCGTCTTTCTCCGGCGGGATCACAGATACGCAGTATTTT.

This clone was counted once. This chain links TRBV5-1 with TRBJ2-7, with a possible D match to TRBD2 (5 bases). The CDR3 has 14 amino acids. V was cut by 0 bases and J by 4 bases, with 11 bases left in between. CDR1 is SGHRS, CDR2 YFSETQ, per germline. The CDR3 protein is CASSLEPGRYEQYF. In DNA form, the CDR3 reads TGCGCCAGCAGCTTGGAACCGGGGAGATACGAGCAGTACTTC.

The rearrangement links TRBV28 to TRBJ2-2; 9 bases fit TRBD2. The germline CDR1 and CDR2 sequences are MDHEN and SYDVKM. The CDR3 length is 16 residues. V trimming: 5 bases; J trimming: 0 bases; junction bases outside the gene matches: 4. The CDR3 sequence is CASSPPSGTNTGELFF. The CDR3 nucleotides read TGTGCCAGCAGTCCCCCTAGCGGGACGAACACCGGGGAGCTGTTTTTT.

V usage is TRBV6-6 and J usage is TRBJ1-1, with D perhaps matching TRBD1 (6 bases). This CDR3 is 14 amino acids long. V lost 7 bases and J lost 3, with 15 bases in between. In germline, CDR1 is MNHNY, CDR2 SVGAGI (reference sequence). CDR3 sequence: CASKTRTAHTEAFF. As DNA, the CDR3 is TGTGCCAGCAAAACCCGGACAGCTCACACTGAAGCTTTCTTT.

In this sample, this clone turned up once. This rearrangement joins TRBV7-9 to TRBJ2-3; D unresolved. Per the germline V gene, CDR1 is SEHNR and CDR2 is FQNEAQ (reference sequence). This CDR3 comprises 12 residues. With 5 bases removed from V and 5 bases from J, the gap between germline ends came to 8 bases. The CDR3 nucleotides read TGTGCCAGCAGCCCGCTGGGAGATACGCAGTATTTT. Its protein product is CASSPLGDTQYF. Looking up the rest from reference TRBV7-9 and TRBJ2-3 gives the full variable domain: DTGVSQNPRHKITKRGQNVTFRCDPISEHNRLYWYRQTLGQGPEFLTYFQNEAQLEKSRLLSDRFSAERPKGSFSTLEIQRTEQGDSAMYLCASSPLGDTQYFGPGTRLTVL.

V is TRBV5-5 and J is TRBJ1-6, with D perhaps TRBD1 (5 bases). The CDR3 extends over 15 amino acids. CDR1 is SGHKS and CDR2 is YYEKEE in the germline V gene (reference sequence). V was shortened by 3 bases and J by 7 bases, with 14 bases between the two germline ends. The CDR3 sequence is CASSSRRGTNSPLHF. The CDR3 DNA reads TGTGCCAGCAGCTCCCGAAGGGGCACCAATTCACCCCTCCACTTT.

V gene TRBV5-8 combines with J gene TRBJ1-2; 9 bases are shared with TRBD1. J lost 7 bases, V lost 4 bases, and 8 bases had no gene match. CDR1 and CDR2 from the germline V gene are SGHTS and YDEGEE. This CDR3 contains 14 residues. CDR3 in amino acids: CASSRNRGQGGYTF. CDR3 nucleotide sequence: TGTGCCAGCAGCAGAAACAGGGGGCAAGGTGGCTACACCTTC. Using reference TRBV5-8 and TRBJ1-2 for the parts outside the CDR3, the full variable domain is EAGVTQSPTHLIKTRGQQATLRCSPISGHTSVYWYQQALGLGLQFLLWYDEGEERNRGNFPPRFSGRQFPNYSSELNVNALELEDSALYLCASSRNRGQGGYTFGSGTRLTVV.

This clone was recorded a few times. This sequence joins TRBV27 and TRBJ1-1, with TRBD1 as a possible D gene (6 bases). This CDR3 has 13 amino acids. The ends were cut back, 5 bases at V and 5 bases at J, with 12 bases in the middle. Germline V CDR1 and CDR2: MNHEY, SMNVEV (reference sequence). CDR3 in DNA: TGTGCCAGCAGTGAACAGGGACGGACTGAAGCTTTCTTT. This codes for CASSEQGRTEAFF.

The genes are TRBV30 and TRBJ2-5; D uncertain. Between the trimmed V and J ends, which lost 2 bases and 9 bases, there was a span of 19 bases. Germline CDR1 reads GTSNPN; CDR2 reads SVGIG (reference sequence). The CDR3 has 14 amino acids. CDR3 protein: CAWSTGEASAAQYF. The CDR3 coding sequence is TGTGCCTGGAGTACCGGAGAGGCTTCCGCGGCCCAGTACTTC.

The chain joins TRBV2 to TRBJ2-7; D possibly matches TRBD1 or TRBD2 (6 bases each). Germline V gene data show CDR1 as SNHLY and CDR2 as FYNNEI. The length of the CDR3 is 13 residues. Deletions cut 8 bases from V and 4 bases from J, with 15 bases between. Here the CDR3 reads CASRQDYSYEQYF. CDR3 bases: TGTGCCAGCCGACAGGACTATTCTTACGAGCAGTACTTC.

The CDR3 DNA is TGTGCCAGCAGCTTCGGGTTGACCACTGAAGCTTTCTTT. It codes for CASSFGLTTEAFF. This rearrangement joins TRBV7-9 to TRBJ1-1; no reliable D call. CDR3 size: 13 residues. V shed 3 bases and J shed 4 bases, with 9 bases lying between them. Per the germline V gene, CDR1 is SEHNR and CDR2 is FQNEAQ (reference sequence).

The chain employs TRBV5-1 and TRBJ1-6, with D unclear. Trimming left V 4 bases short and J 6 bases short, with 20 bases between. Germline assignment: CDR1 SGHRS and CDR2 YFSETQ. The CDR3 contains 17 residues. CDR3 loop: CASSEGPPGMVNSPLHF. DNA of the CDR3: TGCGCCAGCAGCGAAGGTCCCCCGGGGATGGTTAATTCACCCCTCCACTTT.

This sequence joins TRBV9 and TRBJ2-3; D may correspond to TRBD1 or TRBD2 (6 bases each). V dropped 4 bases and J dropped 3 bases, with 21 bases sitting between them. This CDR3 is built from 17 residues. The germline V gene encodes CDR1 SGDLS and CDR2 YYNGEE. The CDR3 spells CASSSMTGSSGTDTQYF. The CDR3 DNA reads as TGTGCCAGCAGCTCAATGACAGGCTCGAGCGGGACAGATACGCAGTATTTT.

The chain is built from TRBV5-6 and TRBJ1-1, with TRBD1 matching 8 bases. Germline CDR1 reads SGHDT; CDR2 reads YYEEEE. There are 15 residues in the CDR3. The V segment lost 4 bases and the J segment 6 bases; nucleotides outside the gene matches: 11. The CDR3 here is CASSNRGLSVAEAFF. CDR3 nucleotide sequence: TGTGCCAGCAGCAACAGGGGGTTGTCGGTGGCTGAAGCTTTCTTT.

In nucleotides, the CDR3 is TGTGCCAGCAGCATACAGGGAAGCACTGAAGCTTTCTTT. This translates into CASSIQGSTEAFF. This chain links TRBV5-8 with TRBJ1-1; the D gene is possibly TRBD1 (6 bases). With 4 bases removed from V and 4 bases from J, the gap between germline ends came to 11 bases. CDR3 length equals 13 residues. Germline lookup yields CDR1 SGHTS and CDR2 YDEGEE.